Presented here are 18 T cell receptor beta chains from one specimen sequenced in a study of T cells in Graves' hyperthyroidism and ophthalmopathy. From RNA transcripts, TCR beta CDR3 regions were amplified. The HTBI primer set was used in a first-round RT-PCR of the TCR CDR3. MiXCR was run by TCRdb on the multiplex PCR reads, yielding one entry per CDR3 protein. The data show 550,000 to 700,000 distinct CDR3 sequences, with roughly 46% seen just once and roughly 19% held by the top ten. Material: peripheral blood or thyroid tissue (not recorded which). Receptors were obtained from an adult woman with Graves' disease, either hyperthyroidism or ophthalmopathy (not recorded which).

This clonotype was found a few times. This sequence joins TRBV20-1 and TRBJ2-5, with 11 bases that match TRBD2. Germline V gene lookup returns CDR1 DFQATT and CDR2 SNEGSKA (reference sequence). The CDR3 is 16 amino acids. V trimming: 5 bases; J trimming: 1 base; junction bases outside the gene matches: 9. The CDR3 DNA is TGCAGTGCTTACGTGCCGGGACTAGCGGTCCAAGAGACCCAGTACTTC. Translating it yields CSAYVPGLAVQETQYF.

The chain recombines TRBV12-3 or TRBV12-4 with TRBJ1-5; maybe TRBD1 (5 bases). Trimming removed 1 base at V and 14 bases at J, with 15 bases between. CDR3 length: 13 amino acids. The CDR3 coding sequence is TGTGCCAGCAGTTTAGGGGGCGGATCGGTGGAGCATTTT. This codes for CASSLGGGSVEHF.

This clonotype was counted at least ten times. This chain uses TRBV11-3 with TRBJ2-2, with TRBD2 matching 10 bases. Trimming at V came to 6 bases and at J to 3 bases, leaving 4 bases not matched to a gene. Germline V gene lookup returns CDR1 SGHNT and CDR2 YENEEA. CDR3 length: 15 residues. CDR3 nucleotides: TGTGCCAGCAGTCTAAGCGGGAGGGACACCGGGGAGCTGTTTTTT. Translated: CASSLSGRDTGELFF.

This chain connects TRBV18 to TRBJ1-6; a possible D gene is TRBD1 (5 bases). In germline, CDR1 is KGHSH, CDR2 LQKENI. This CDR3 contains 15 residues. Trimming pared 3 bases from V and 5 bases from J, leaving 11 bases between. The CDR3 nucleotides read TGTGCCAGCTCACCGCGCGCCAGGGATAATTCACCCCTCCACTTT. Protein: CASSPRARDNSPLHF. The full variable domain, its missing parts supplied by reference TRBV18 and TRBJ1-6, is NAGVMQNPRHLVRRRGQEARLRCSPMKGHSHVYWYRQLPEEGLKFMVYLQKENIIDESGMPKERFSAEFPKEGPSILRIQQVVRGDSAAYFCASSPRARDNSPLHFGNGTRLTVT.

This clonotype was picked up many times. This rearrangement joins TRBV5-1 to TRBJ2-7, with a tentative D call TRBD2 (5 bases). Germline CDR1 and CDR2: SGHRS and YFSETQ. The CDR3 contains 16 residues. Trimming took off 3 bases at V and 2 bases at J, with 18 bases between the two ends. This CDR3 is CASSYAAGGSPYEQYF. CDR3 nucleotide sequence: TGCGCCAGCAGCTATGCCGCTGGCGGGTCCCCCTACGAGCAGTACTTC.

The CDR3 DNA reads TGTGCCAGCAGCGGGCTGGAGGGTGGCACTGAAGCTTTCTTT. Translating gives CASSGLEGGTEAFF. The genes are TRBV9 and TRBJ1-1; D gene uncertain. The V gene's germline CDR1 is SGDLS and CDR2 YYNGEE. Trimming left V 3 bases short and J 4 bases short, with 13 bases between. This CDR3 is built from 14 residues.

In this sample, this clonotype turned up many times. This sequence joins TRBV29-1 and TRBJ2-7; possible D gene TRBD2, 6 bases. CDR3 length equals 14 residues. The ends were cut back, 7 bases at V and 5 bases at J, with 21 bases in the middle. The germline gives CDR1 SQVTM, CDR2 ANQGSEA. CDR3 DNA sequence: TGCAGCGGACCTGGGAGGAGGTGGGCCAACGAGCAGTACTTC. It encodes CSGPGRRWANEQYF.

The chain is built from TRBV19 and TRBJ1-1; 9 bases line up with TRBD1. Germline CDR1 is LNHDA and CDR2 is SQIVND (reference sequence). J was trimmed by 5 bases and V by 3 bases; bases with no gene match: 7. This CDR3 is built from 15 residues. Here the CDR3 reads CASSISDRGFTEAFF. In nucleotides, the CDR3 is TGTGCCAGTAGTATCTCGGACAGGGGTTTTACTGAAGCTTTCTTT. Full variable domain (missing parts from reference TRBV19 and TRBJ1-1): DGGITQSPKYLFRKEGQNVTLSCEQNLNHDAMYWYRQDPGQGLRLIYYSQIVNDFQKGDIAEGYSVSREKKESFPLTVTSAQKNPTAFYLCASSISDRGFTEAFFGQGTRLTVV.

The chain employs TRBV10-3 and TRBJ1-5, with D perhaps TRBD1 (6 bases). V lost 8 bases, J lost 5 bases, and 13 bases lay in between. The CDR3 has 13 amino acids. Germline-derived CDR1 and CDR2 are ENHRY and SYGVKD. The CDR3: CAIGEGDYQPQHF. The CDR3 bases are TGTGCCATCGGGGAGGGGGATTATCAGCCCCAGCATTTT.

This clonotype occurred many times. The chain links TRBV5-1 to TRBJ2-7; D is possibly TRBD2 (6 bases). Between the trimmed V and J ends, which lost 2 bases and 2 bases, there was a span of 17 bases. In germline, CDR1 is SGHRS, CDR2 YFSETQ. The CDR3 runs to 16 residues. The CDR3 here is CASSFGVGSITYEQYF. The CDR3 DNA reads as TGCGCCAGCAGCTTCGGAGTCGGGAGCATTACCTACGAGCAGTACTTC.

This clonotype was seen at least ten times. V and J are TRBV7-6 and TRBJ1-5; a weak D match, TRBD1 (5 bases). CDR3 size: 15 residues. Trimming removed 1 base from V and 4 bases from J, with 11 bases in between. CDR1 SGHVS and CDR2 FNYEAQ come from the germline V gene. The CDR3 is CASSLGRGRNQPQHF. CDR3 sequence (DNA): TGTGCCAGCAGCTTAGGGAGGGGCCGAAATCAGCCCCAGCATTTT.

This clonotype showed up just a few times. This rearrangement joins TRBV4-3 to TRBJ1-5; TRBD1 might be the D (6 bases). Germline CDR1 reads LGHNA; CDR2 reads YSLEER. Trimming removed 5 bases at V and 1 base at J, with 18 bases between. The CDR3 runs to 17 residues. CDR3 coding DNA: TGCGCCAGCAGCTCAATGTGGGGGCGGAGAAGCAATCAGCCCCAGCATTTT. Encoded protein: CASSSMWGRRSNQPQHF.

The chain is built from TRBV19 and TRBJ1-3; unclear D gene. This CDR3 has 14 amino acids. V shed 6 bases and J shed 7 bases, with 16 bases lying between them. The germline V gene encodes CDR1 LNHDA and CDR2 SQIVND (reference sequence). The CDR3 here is CASRWTSAGNTIYF. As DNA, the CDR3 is TGTGCCAGTAGATGGACTAGCGCCGGCAACACCATATATTTT.

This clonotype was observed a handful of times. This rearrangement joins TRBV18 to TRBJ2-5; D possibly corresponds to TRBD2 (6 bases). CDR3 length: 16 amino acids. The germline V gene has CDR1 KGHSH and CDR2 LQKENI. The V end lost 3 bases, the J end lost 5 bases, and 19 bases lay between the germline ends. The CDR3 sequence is CASSPGPSVRFETQYF. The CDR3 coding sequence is TGTGCCAGCTCACCGGGCCCTAGCGTCAGGTTCGAGACCCAGTACTTC.

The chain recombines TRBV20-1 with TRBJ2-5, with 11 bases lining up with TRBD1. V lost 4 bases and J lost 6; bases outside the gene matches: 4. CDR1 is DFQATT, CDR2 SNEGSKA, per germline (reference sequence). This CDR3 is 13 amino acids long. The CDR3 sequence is CSAKGTGGKTQYF. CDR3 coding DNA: TGCAGTGCTAAAGGGACAGGGGGAAAGACCCAGTACTTC.

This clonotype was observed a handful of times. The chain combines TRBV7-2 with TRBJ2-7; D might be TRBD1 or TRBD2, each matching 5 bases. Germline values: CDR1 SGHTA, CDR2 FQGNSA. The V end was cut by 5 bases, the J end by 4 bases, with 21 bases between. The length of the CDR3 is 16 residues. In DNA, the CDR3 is TGTGCCAGCAGCGCAAGAACAGGCATCGGGGCTTACGAGCAGTACTTC. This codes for CASSARTGIGAYEQYF. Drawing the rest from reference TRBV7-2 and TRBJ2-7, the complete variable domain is GAGVSQSPSNKVTEKGKDVELRCDPISGHTALYWYRQSLGQGLEFLIYFQGNSAPDKSGLPSDRFSAERTGGSVSTLTIQRTQQEDSAVYLCASSARTGIGAYEQYFGPGTRLTVT.

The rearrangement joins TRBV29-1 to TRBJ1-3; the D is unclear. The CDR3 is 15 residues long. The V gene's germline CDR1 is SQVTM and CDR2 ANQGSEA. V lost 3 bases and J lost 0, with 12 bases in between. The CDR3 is CSVEFPGRSGNTIYF. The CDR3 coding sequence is TGCAGCGTTGAGTTCCCGGGCCGCTCTGGAAACACCATATATTTT.

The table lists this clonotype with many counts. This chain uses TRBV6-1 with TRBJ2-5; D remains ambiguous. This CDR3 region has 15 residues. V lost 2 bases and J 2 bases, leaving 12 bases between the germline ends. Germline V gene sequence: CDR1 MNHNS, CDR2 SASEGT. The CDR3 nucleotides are TGTGCCAGCAGTGAACCCTCAAATGGGCAAGAGACCCAGTACTTC. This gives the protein CASSEPSNGQETQYF.